Below are 14 T cell receptor beta chains sequenced from a single sample in a study of PD-1 blockade in classical Hodgkin lymphoma. Time point indicated: cycle 4 day 1 (C4D1), after six to seven weeks of nivolumab. Relapse after autologous stem cell transplantation occurred in every patient, and brentuximab vedotin exposure varied. TCRdb's copy holds only in-frame clones and misses some; the assay was immunoSEQ multiplex PCR. The sample contains 41,000 or so clones, roughly 69% of which appear only once. Source: peripheral blood mononuclear cells (PBMCs), taken before the fourth cycle of nivolumab. All receptors come from a human donor with classical Hodgkin lymphoma.

This clone was counted between two and nine times. The chain has TRBV6-5 and TRBJ2-7; D unresolved. Deletions cut 0 bases from V and 6 bases from J, with 9 bases between. Per the germline V gene, CDR1 is MNHEY and CDR2 is SVGAGI. The CDR3 loop spans 13 amino acids. The CDR3 region has the DNA TGTGCCAGCAGTTACTCGACTGGGCTCGAGCAGTACTTC. This gives the protein CASSYSTGLEQYF.

The gene calls are TRBV6-6 and TRBJ1-2; TRBD1 agrees at 9 bases. The CDR3 length is 14 residues. The germline gives CDR1 MNHNY, CDR2 SVGAGI (reference sequence). V lost 6 bases and J lost 5; bases outside the gene matches: 7. Here the CDR3 reads CASSAGTGKYGYTF. The CDR3 DNA is TGTGCCAGCAGCGCAGGGACAGGGAAATATGGCTACACCTTC.

J is TRBJ2-7 and V is TRBV7-9; 10 bases fit TRBD1. V shed 3 bases, J shed 3 bases, and the junction held 8 bases outside the gene matches. The length of the CDR3 is 16 residues. The germline V gene has CDR1 SEHNR and CDR2 FQNEAQ (reference sequence). CDR3 bases: TGTGCCAGCAGCTTGATGACGGGACAGGGGATCTACGAGCAGTACTTC. The encoded protein is CASSLMTGQGIYEQYF.

The chain couples TRBV6-5 to TRBJ1-1; the D gene is possibly TRBD1 (6 bases). Trimming removed 4 bases at V and 0 bases at J, with 15 bases between. The CDR3 has 16 residues. Per the germline V gene, CDR1 is MNHEY and CDR2 is SVGAGI. In DNA, the CDR3 is TGTGCCAGCAGTTCAGGGGACCCCTCCATGAACACTGAAGCTTTCTTT. Amino acid sequence: CASSSGDPSMNTEAFF.

This chain links TRBV9 with TRBJ2-2; D possibly uses TRBD1 or TRBD2 (6 bases each). V was shortened by 3 bases and J by 6 bases, with 12 bases between the two germline ends. This CDR3 has 14 amino acids. The V gene's germline CDR1 is SGDLS and CDR2 YYNGEE. The CDR3 spells CASSAPGAAGELFF. CDR3 nucleotide sequence: TGTGCCAGCAGCGCCCCGGGGGCCGCCGGGGAGCTGTTTTTT.

Notes on this clone: The junction and the germline gene differ at one end; a read error may be behind it. This chain uses TRBV30 with TRBJ2-6, with TRBD2 identical over 7 bases. The CDR3 has 15 amino acids. CDR1 GTSNPN and CDR2 SVGIG come from the germline V gene (reference sequence). This CDR3 is CAFSGGGPGANVLAF. The CDR3 coding sequence is TGTGCCTTCTCCGGGGGAGGGCCTGGGGCCAACGTCCTGGCTTTC.

This rearrangement joins TRBV28 to TRBJ2-1; TRBD2 matches 9 bases. There are 14 residues in the CDR3. After removal of 2 bases from V and 8 bases from J, the junction contained 4 bases not matched to a gene. Germline CDR1 and CDR2: MDHEN and SYDVKM. The CDR3 coding sequence is TGTGCCAGCAGTTTACTAGCGGGGTTCGATGAGCAGTTCTTC. Translated: CASSLLAGFDEQFF.

The genes are TRBV9 and TRBJ2-7, with D hard to call. The length of the CDR3 is 14 residues. Trimming cost V 0 bases and J 7 bases, with 14 bases left between them. From germline, CDR1 is SGDLS and CDR2 YYNGEE. The DNA for the CDR3 is TGTGCCAGCAGCGTAGACGGCGGAGCAATGGAGCAGTACTTC. Its translation: CASSVDGGAMEQYF.

The chain has TRBV9 and TRBJ2-3; maybe TRBD2 (6 bases). Deletions cut 4 bases from V and 2 bases from J, with 11 bases between. Per germline, CDR1 SGDLS and CDR2 YYNGEE. The CDR3 is made up of 14 amino acids. Here the CDR3 reads CASSTWTTTDTQYF. The CDR3 DNA sequence: TGTGCCAGCAGCACATGGACTACCACAGATACGCAGTATTTT.

This clone appeared a few times. The V call is TRBV5-4, the J call TRBJ1-1; D not certain. Per the germline V gene, CDR1 is SGHNT and CDR2 is YYREEE (reference sequence). This CDR3 contains 15 residues. V gave up 4 bases and J gave up 0 bases, with 13 bases separating them. The CDR3 DNA reads as TGTGCCAGCAGCGAAGTAGATGCCATGAACACTGAAGCTTTCTTT. It translates to CASSEVDAMNTEAFF.

The chain is built from TRBV30 and TRBJ2-4; unclear D gene. V lost 2 bases and J lost 8, with 13 bases in between. CDR3 size: 13 residues. Germline V gene data show CDR1 as GTSNPN and CDR2 as SVGIG (reference sequence). The CDR3 nucleotides are TGTGCCTGGAGTAAAGGACCTAGAGACATTCAGTACTTC. Translation: CAWSKGPRDIQYF.

This chain uses TRBV5-4 with TRBJ1-2; 10 bases map to TRBD1. The J segment lost 5 bases and the V segment lost 3 bases, leaving 4 bases of the junction unmatched. This CDR3 has 14 residues. Germline V gives CDR1 SGHNT, CDR2 YYREEE (reference sequence). CDR3 in amino acids: CASSSGQGSYGYTF. The CDR3 DNA reads TGTGCCAGCAGCTCGGGACAGGGGTCATATGGCTACACCTTC. The full variable domain, rest sourced from reference TRBV5-4 and TRBJ1-2, is ETGVTQSPTHLIKTRGQQVTLRCSSQSGHNTVSWYQQALGQGPQFIFQYYREEENGRGNFPPRFSGLQFPNYSSELNVNALELDDSALYLCASSSGQGSYGYTFGSGTRLTVV.

The rearrangement links TRBV5-4 to TRBJ2-4; D possibly corresponds to TRBD1 (6 bases). Trimming stripped 1 base from V and 0 bases from J, with 23 bases between. This CDR3 has 20 amino acids. Germline CDR1 SGHNT, CDR2 YYREEE (reference sequence). The DNA for the CDR3 is TGTGCCAGCAGCTTGTGGTGGTCAGGGGCCGGGGACCTAGCCAAAAACATTCAGTACTTC. Translation gives CASSLWWSGAGDLAKNIQYF.

The CDR3 sequence: CASSKAGGLGRYDTQYF. CDR3 bases: TGTGCCAGTAGTAAAGCGGGGGGGCTGGGGCGGTACGATACGCAGTATTTT. The V call is TRBV19, the J call TRBJ2-3; 10 bases agree with TRBD2. The germline V gene encodes CDR1 LNHDA and CDR2 SQIVND (reference sequence). V shed 4 bases and J 6 bases; nucleotides not matched to a gene: 13. The CDR3 is 17 residues long.